A single sample gave rise to the 14 T cell receptor beta chains below, sequenced in a study of regulatory T cells in long-lasting Graves disease. Arm-PCR of CDR3 regions with iRepertoire HTBI primers generated TCR beta libraries. In TCRdb, the multiplex PCR reads were re-called with MiXCR into one record per CDR3 protein. The sample consists of 450,000 to 650,000 distinct CDR3 sequences, 15% to 20% of them appearing once. As to time point: newly diagnosed GD, antithyroid drugs for less than 3 months. Preparation of the TCR library used RNA extracted from PBMCs. These data also formed part of another study, on T cells in Graves' hyperthyroidism and ophthalmopathy.

Here the sequenced sample was peripheral blood mononuclear cells (PBMCs), taken at new diagnosis, from a patient treated with antithyroid drugs. The receptor set was obtained from a woman aged 35-60 years with Graves disease.

This clonotype was seen many times. The V call is TRBV11-2, the J call TRBJ1-3; D might be TRBD1 (5 bases). The CDR3 length is 13 residues. Between the trimmed V and J ends, which lost 2 bases and 8 bases, there was a span of 10 bases. From germline, CDR1 is SGHAT and CDR2 FQNNGV. The CDR3 is CASSLTGRHTIYF. The CDR3 bases are TGTGCCAGCAGCTTAACAGGTCGGCACACCATATATTTT.

A few counts support this clonotype. The chain uses TRBV19 and TRBJ1-1; 8 bases align to TRBD1. V was clipped by 3 bases and J by 1 base; unmatched bases: 1. Germline V CDR1 and CDR2: LNHDA, SQIVND (reference sequence). This CDR3 is 14 amino acids long. The CDR3 sequence is CASSITGGNTEAFF. CDR3 sequence (DNA): TGTGCCAGTAGTATCACAGGGGGGAACACTGAAGCTTTCTTT.

This clonotype was seen many times. V is TRBV30 and J is TRBJ1-6; 10 bases are a match to TRBD1. The germline gives CDR1 GTSNPN, CDR2 SVGIG (reference sequence). This CDR3 comprises 14 residues. V was pared by 2 bases and J by 7 bases, with 2 bases of the junction left unmatched. CDR3 loop: CAWSSGQGNSPLHF. Written as DNA, the CDR3 is TGTGCCTGGAGTTCGGGACAGGGGAATTCACCCCTCCACTTT.

CDR3 nucleotides: TGTGCCAGCAGTACAAAACAGGGAATAGACGGCTACACCTTC. This translates into CASSTKQGIDGYTF. This sequence joins TRBV12-3 or TRBV12-4 and TRBJ1-2; D is possibly TRBD1 (6 bases). The CDR3 has 14 amino acids. Trimming left V 5 bases short and J 8 bases short, with 18 bases between.

This clonotype was detected many times. V and J are TRBV11-2 and TRBJ2-5; D gene unclear. V lost 1 base to trimming and J lost 5 bases, with 11 bases between them. The CDR3 extends over 14 amino acids. The germline V gene has CDR1 SGHAT and CDR2 FQNNGV. CDR3 residues: CASSLGTIMETQYF. CDR3 nucleotides: TGTGCCAGCAGCTTAGGAACTATCATGGAGACCCAGTACTTC.

This clonotype was counted at least ten times. V gene TRBV30 combines with J gene TRBJ1-5; TRBD1 is a possible D gene (5 bases). Germline V gives CDR1 GTSNPN, CDR2 SVGIG (reference sequence). The CDR3 loop spans 12 amino acids. The CDR3 region is CASGRDAGPQHF. In nucleotides, the CDR3 is TGTGCTTCGGGGCGGGACGCTGGGCCCCAGCATTTT.

This clonotype was seen many times. The chain carries TRBV20-1 and TRBJ2-1, with 9 bases that match TRBD2. The CDR3 totals 15 residues. Per germline, CDR1 DFQATT and CDR2 SNEGSKA (reference sequence). The junction had 9 bases not matched to a gene; V was cut back by 0 bases and J by 9 bases. Here the CDR3 reads CSAREWPAGGGEQFF. CDR3 DNA sequence: TGCAGTGCTAGAGAGTGGCCAGCGGGGGGTGGTGAGCAGTTCTTC.

The V and J genes are TRBV29-1 and TRBJ2-1; 11 bases are shared with TRBD2. There are 14 residues in the CDR3. After removal of 7 bases from V and 4 bases from J, the junction contained 6 bases not matched to a gene. Germline loops: CDR1 SQVTM, CDR2 ANQGSEA. Written as DNA, the CDR3 is TGCAGCGCCCCGACTAGCGGGGATTACAATGAGCAGTTCTTC. It encodes CSAPTSGDYNEQFF.

Here the CDR3 reads CACTTALGNTIYF. The CDR3 DNA reads TGTGCCTGTACTACGGCCCTAGGAAACACCATATATTTT. This chain connects TRBV6-1 to TRBJ1-3; D is ambiguous. Trimming pared 11 bases from V and 4 bases from J, leaving 15 bases between. Germline CDR1 and CDR2: MNHNS and SASEGT. This CDR3 is 13 amino acids long.

This clonotype has at least ten counts. V usage is TRBV12-3 or TRBV12-4 and J usage is TRBJ1-4; D call uncertain. The CDR3 has 13 amino acids. V lost 5 bases, J lost 7 bases, and 11 bases lay in between. This chain's CDR3 is CASSPPVTEKLFF. For the CDR3, the DNA is TGTGCCAGCAGTCCGCCGGTTACTGAAAAACTGTTTTTT.

In this sample, this clonotype turned up a few times. For the CDR3, the DNA is TGTGCCACCAGCAGGGGAGATTCACCCCTCCACTTT. This sequence encodes CATSRGDSPLHF. V and J are TRBV15 and TRBJ1-6; D not certain. The length of the CDR3 is 12 residues. Trimming pared 3 bases from V and 8 bases from J, leaving 5 bases between. Germline V gives CDR1 LNHNV, CDR2 YYDKDF (reference sequence). The whole variable domain, remainder taken from reference TRBV15 and TRBJ1-6, is DAMVIQNPRYQVTQFGKPVTLSCSQTLNHNVMYWYQQKSSQAPKLLFHYYDKDFNNEADTPDNFQSRRPNTSFCFLDIRSPGLGDTAMYLCATSRGDSPLHFGNGTRLTVT.

This clonotype came up many times. The chain joins TRBV29-1 to TRBJ1-2; D unresolved. The CDR3 has 13 amino acids. Trimming took 2 bases from V and 8 from J, leaving 15 bases between them. Germline V gene data show CDR1 as SQVTM and CDR2 as ANQGSEA. The CDR3 coding sequence is TGCAGCGTTGAACGAGATTTCGGAAGCGGCTACACCTTC. Protein product: CSVERDFGSGYTF.

Of note for this clonotype: A clone one base away is much larger, so this may be a read error. CDR3: CASSLTAGGVYEQFF. CDR3 nucleotides: TGTGCCAGCAGTTTAACGGCGGGGGGAGTCTACGAGCAGTTCTTC. V gene TRBV28 combines with J gene TRBJ2-3; the match to TRBD2 covers 8 bases. The assigned J gene may be wrong: the sequence end matches TRBJ2-1 better. The CDR3 has 15 residues. The germline gives CDR1 MDHEN, CDR2 SYDVKM.

The chain links TRBV18 to TRBJ1-3; D is uncertain. Per the germline V gene, CDR1 is KGHSH and CDR2 is LQKENI. Trimming cost V 2 bases and J 0 bases, with 11 bases left between them. The CDR3 is 16 residues long. In DNA form, the CDR3 reads TGTGCCAGCTCACCATCGGCTGGGATCTCTGGAAACACCATATATTTT. Encoded protein: CASSPSAGISGNTIYF.